Sample share makes the clone carrying this T cell receptor (beta chain) large. Its antigen is undetermined. The germline CDR1 and CDR2 sequences are MDHEN and SYDVKM. V dropped 5 bases and J dropped 3 bases, with 19 bases sitting between them. The CDR3 is made up of 16 amino acids. This sample was taken from a study of CD8 T cell repertoires and HIV-1 epitope variants. About the study: Separate wells received one of Twenty-five Gag or Nef variant peptides. Controls included no peptide, Ebola AY9 epitope, and a CMV, EBV, flu pool. An uncultured baseline aliquot held 1M T cells.

General observations from the study: The assay identified only TCR beta chains of antigen-proliferating T cells.

Some clones are missing from TCRdb's copy, which holds only in-frame ones; the method was immunoSEQ multiplex PCR. The sample lists several thousand clones, over 60% occurring once. Sequences were obtained from cultured CD8+ T cells derived from PBMCs. This rearrangement joins TRBV28 to TRBJ1-2; D is perhaps TRBD1 (5 bases). The clonotype comes from a male donor with HIV. The CDR3 DNA sequence: TGTGCCAGCAGTATACGCCCGACAGATTTCGACTATGGCTACACCTTC. As protein: CASSIRPTDFDYGYTF.